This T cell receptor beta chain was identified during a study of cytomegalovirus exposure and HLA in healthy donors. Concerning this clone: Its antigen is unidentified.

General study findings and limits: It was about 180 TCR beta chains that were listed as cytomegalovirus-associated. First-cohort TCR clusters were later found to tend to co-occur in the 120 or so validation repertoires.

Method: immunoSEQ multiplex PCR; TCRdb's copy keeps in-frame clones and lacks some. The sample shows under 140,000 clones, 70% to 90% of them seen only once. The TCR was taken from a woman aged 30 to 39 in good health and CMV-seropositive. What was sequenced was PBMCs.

CDR3 nucleotide sequence: TGTGCCACCAAGCCGGATGGGGCAGGAGATACGCAGTATTTT. It codes for CATKPDGAGDTQYF. The V and J genes are TRBV2 and TRBJ2-3; perhaps TRBD1 as D (5 bases). V was cut by 10 bases and J by 5 bases, with 19 bases left in between. Looked up from germline, CDR1 is SNHLY and CDR2 is FYNNEI. This CDR3 region has 14 residues.